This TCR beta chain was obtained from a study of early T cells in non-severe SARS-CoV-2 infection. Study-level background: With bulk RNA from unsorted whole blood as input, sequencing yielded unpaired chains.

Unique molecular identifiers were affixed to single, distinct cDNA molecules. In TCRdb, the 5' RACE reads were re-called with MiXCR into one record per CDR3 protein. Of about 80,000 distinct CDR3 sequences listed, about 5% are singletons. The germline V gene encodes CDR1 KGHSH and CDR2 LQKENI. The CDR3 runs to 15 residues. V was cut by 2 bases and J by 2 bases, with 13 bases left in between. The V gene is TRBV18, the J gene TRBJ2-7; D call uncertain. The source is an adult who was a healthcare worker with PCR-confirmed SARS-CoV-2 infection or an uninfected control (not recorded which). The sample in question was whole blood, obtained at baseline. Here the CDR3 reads CASSPGGGNPYEQYF. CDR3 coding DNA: TGTGCCAGCTCACCAGGCGGCGGCAACCCCTACGAGCAGTACTTC.